This T cell receptor (beta chain) appears in the sequencing data of a study of blood T cell repertoires in COVID-19. Study-level information: From the United States, Italy and Spain came samples of acute and convalescent COVID-19.

Sequenced by immunoSEQ multiplex PCR; TCRdb stores in-frame clones only, minus some. The sample consists of about 180,000 clones, around 83% of them appearing once. The CDR3 loop spans 14 amino acids. The J segment lost 0 bases and the V segment lost 3 bases, leaving 1 base of the junction unmatched. Germline V gene lookup returns CDR1 MNHEY and CDR2 SMNVEV (reference sequence). The clonotype comes from a human donor in a cohort sampled during active COVID-19. The sequenced sample was peripheral blood. This chain links TRBV27 with TRBJ1-1, with 7 bases aligning to TRBD1. CDR3 coding DNA: TGTGCCAGCAGTTTGGGGACAGTGAACACTGAAGCTTTCTTT. Translated: CASSLGTVNTEAFF.